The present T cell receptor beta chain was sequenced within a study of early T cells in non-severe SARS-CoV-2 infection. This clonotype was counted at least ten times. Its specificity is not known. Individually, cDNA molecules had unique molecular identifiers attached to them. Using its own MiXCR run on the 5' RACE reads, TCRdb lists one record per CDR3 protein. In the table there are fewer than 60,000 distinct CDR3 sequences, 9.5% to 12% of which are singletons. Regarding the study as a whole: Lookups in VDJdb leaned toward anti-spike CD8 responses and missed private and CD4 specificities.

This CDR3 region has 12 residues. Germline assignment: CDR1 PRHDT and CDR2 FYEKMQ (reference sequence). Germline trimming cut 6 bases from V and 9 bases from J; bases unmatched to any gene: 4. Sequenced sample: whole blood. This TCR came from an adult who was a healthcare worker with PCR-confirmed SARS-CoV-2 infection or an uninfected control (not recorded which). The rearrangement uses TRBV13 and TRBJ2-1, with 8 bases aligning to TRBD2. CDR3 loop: CASRAGVGEQFF. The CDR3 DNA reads TGTGCCAGCAGAGCGGGAGTGGGTGAGCAGTTCTTC.